The 30 T cell receptor beta chains below come from one sample, sequenced in a study of T cells in Graves' hyperthyroidism and ophthalmopathy (dated by TCRdb to about 2019). The library came from multiplex PCR. These reads were obtained on an Illumina HiSeq 2000. TCR beta CDR3 regions were amplified from RNA transcripts. The TCR CDR3 was subjected to a first round of RT-PCR using the HTBI primer set and the Qiagen OneStep RT-PCR kit. TCRdb's own reprocessing of the public reads used fastp at Q25 and MiXCR and kept productive beta chains. Each record represents a unique CDR3 protein, reported with the most common genes and DNA among its rows. For this sample the table gives some 760,000 distinct CDR3 sequences, of which 12% to 15% were detected only once. Of the sample, roughly 10% is held by the ten largest clones. Sequenced: blood. Receptors were obtained from a young woman with Graves' hyperthyroidism.

The rearrangement uses TRBV19 and TRBJ2-7; 9 bases agree with TRBD2. The CDR3 is 16 residues long. Germline trimming cut 2 bases from V and 6 bases from J; bases unmatched to any gene: 11. Germline V lookup: CDR1 LNHDA, CDR2 SQIVND (reference sequence). The CDR3 sequence is CASSISVGTSSTEQYF. The CDR3 DNA is TGTGCCAGTAGTATATCCGTTGGGACTAGCAGCACCGAGCAGTACTTC.

The V and J genes are TRBV6-1 and TRBJ1-4; D call uncertain. The V end lost 7 bases, the J end lost 8 bases, and 23 bases lay between the germline ends. The CDR3 covers 16 residues. Germline V CDR1 and CDR2: MNHNS, SASEGT. CDR3: CASTDRVGMSLEKLFF. CDR3 nucleotides: TGTGCCAGCACGGACCGGGTTGGGATGAGCCTCGAAAAACTGTTTTTT.

J is TRBJ1-4 and V is TRBV30, with D unclear. The V end lost 3 bases, the J end lost 9 bases, and 14 bases lay between the germline ends. Germline V gene sequence: CDR1 GTSNPN, CDR2 SVGIG (reference sequence). CDR3 length: 13 amino acids. CDR3 amino acids: CAWRGPFGQKLFF. In DNA form, the CDR3 reads TGTGCCTGGAGAGGGCCTTTTGGACAAAAACTGTTTTTT.

In its sample, this clonotype was seen a few times. This sequence joins TRBV7-9 and TRBJ1-1; D is perhaps TRBD1 (5 bases). Per germline, CDR1 SEHNR and CDR2 FQNEAQ (reference sequence). V lost 11 bases to trimming and J lost 4 bases, with 14 bases between them. The length of the CDR3 is 12 residues. The CDR3 DNA sequence: TGTGCCGCCTTCCGGGGGACCACTGAAGCTTTCTTT. Its translation is CAAFRGTTEAFF.

The V call is TRBV29-1, the J call TRBJ1-2; D unclear. The V end lost 5 bases, the J end lost 2 bases, and 12 bases lay between the germline ends. The CDR3 consists of 13 residues. The germline V gene encodes CDR1 SQVTM and CDR2 ANQGSEA. CDR3 sequence (DNA): TGCAGCGTTATCCTAGACACGAACTATGGCTACACCTTC. As protein: CSVILDTNYGYTF.

The chain is built from TRBV9 and TRBJ2-1; 7 bases are a match to TRBD2. The CDR3 contains 19 residues. The germline gives CDR1 SGDLS, CDR2 YYNGEE. J was trimmed by 8 bases and V by 0 bases; bases with no gene match: 20. This CDR3 is CASSVAPPGLVMGEDEQFF. Written as DNA, the CDR3 is TGTGCCAGCAGCGTAGCCCCCCCTGGACTAGTTATGGGAGAGGATGAGCAGTTCTTC.

There are many counts of this clonotype. The chain couples TRBV20-1 to TRBJ1-1, with no clear D. The germline gives CDR1 DFQATT, CDR2 SNEGSKA (reference sequence). V lost 0 bases and J 1 base, leaving 15 bases between the germline ends. The CDR3 consists of 16 residues. CDR3 protein: CSARDRAGPWNTEAFF. In DNA, the CDR3 is TGCAGTGCTAGAGATAGGGCAGGTCCCTGGAACACTGAAGCTTTCTTT.

The rearrangement joins TRBV7-9 to TRBJ2-7; no clear D. The germline CDR1 and CDR2 sequences are SEHNR and FQNEAQ (reference sequence). The ends were cut back, 4 bases at V and 3 bases at J, with 22 bases in the middle. The CDR3 spans 17 residues. The DNA of the CDR3 is TGTGCCAGCAGCTCATTCCCGGGCCCCAAAAAGGACTACGAGCAGTACTTC. Protein: CASSSFPGPKKDYEQYF.

This clonotype appeared a few times. V is TRBV7-2 and J is TRBJ2-7; no definite D call. CDR1 and CDR2 from the germline V gene are SGHTA and FQGNSA. The CDR3 loop spans 14 amino acids. V shed 3 bases and J shed 1 base, with 10 bases lying between them. This chain's CDR3 is CASSFNLVSYEQYF. The CDR3 nucleotides are TGTGCCAGCAGCTTTAATCTAGTTTCCTACGAGCAGTACTTC.

This rearrangement joins TRBV25-1 to TRBJ2-2; possible D gene TRBD2, 5 bases. V was clipped by 7 bases and J by 4 bases, with 13 bases between them. The CDR3 is 14 amino acids. CDR1 and CDR2 from the germline V gene are MGHDK and SYGVNS. The CDR3 loop is CASNPKAGTGELFF. The CDR3 bases are TGTGCCAGCAATCCAAAGGCGGGCACCGGGGAGCTGTTTTTT.

This clonotype was seen repeatedly, ten times or more. The V gene is TRBV18, the J gene TRBJ2-5, with no clear D. V was cut by 2 bases and J by 5 bases, with 3 bases left in between. CDR1 is KGHSH and CDR2 is LQKENI in the germline V gene. This CDR3 region has 11 residues. CDR3 sequence (DNA): TGTGCCAGCTCACCATCGGAGACCCAGTACTTC. Protein product: CASSPSETQYF.

The rearrangement links TRBV12-5 to TRBJ1-2; D might be TRBD1 (5 bases). The CDR3 has 13 amino acids. V dropped 1 base and J dropped 8 bases, with 11 bases sitting between them. Germline V gene lookup returns CDR1 LGHNT and CDR2 FRNRAP. This CDR3 is CASGLGQGGGYTF. The DNA for the CDR3 is TGTGCTAGTGGTTTGGGGCAGGGAGGAGGCTACACCTTC. The complete variable domain, with remaining parts taken from reference TRBV12-5 and TRBJ1-2, reads DARVTQTPRHKVTEMGQEVTMRCQPILGHNTVFWYRQTMMQGLELLAYFRNRAPLDDSGMPKDRFSAEMPDATLATLKIQPSEPRDSAVYFCASGLGQGGGYTFGSGTRLTVV.

The chain couples TRBV4-3 to TRBJ2-2; 8 positions match TRBD1. The CDR3 loop spans 13 amino acids. The V segment lost 1 base and the J segment 13 bases; nucleotides outside the gene matches: 5. Germline loops: CDR1 LGHNA, CDR2 YSLEER. CDR3 DNA: TGCGCCAGCAGCCAAGCAGGGGGCGGTTGGCTGTTTTTT. This encodes CASSQAGGGWLFF.

This clonotype was recorded many times. V is TRBV5-6 and J is TRBJ1-1; D is undetermined. Germline V lookup: CDR1 SGHDT, CDR2 YYEEEE. Between the trimmed V and J ends, which lost 4 bases and 3 bases, there was a span of 10 bases. The length of the CDR3 is 13 residues. CDR3: CASSVGLDTEAFF. CDR3 coding DNA: TGTGCCAGCAGCGTAGGACTAGACACTGAAGCTTTCTTT.

This clonotype was picked up a small number of times. The chain is built from TRBV29-1 and TRBJ2-7, with no clear D. This CDR3 region has 13 residues. The germline gives CDR1 SQVTM, CDR2 ANQGSEA. V lost 6 bases and J 2 bases, leaving 14 bases between the germline ends. CDR3 region: CSVPHIETYEQYF. CDR3 coding DNA: TGCAGCGTCCCACATATAGAAACCTACGAGCAGTACTTC.

This clonotype came up a few times. The chain couples TRBV15 to TRBJ1-4, with D possibly being TRBD1 (5 bases). Trimming took off 1 base at V and 3 bases at J, with 9 bases between the two ends. The germline V gene encodes CDR1 LNHNV and CDR2 YYDKDF (reference sequence). The CDR3 loop spans 15 amino acids. CDR3 protein: CATSRVPGPNEKLFF. The DNA for the CDR3 is TGTGCCACCAGCAGAGTGCCGGGGCCTAATGAAAAACTGTTTTTT.

This clonotype occurred many times. J is TRBJ1-4 and V is TRBV18; D possibly corresponds to TRBD1 (6 bases). In germline, CDR1 is KGHSH, CDR2 LQKENI. V was shortened by 6 bases and J by 7 bases, with 12 bases between the two germline ends. The CDR3 is 13 residues long. The CDR3 DNA is TGTGCCAGCTCGAGGGGGTTTAGTGAAAAACTGTTTTTT. Translation: CASSRGFSEKLFF.

This clonotype occurred a few times. The chain joins TRBV24-1 to TRBJ2-1; maybe TRBD2 (6 bases). There are 12 residues in the CDR3. Deletions cut 6 bases from V and 9 bases from J, with 11 bases between. Germline CDR1 and CDR2: KGHDR and SFDVKD. The DNA of the CDR3 is TGTGCCACCAGTCAACGGGAGACTGAGCAGTTCTTC. This gives the protein CATSQRETEQFF.

A remark on this clonotype: At one end, the junction sequence differs from germline, possibly due to a read error. The chain carries TRBV7-2 and TRBJ1-1; D is perhaps TRBD1 (6 bases). The CDR3 is 15 amino acids. Germline CDR1 is SGHTA and CDR2 is FQGNSA. The CDR3 nucleotides are TGTGCCAGCAGCCACGCGGACAGAATGAACGCTGAAGCTTTCTTT. Translated: CASSHADRMNAEAFF. Supplemented by reference TRBV7-2 and TRBJ1-1, the full variable domain reads GAGVSQSPSNKVTEKGKDVELRCDPISGHTALYWYRQSLGQGLEFLIYFQGNSAPDKSGLPSDRFSAERTGGSVSTLTIQRTQQEDSAVYLCASSHADRMNAEAFFGQGTRLTVV.

A remark on this clonotype: One end of the junction is discordant with germline, which a read error may explain. V gene TRBV27 combines with J gene TRBJ2-7; D is unclear. There are 15 residues in the CDR3. CDR1 is MNHEY, CDR2 SMNVEV, per germline (reference sequence). CDR3 nucleotide sequence: TGTGCCAGCAGCTTATCGGGTTTGACCAAGACGGAGCAGTACTTC. Residues: CASSLSGLTKTEQYF.

This sequence joins TRBV7-9 and TRBJ1-1; D might be TRBD1 (6 bases). V lost 5 bases and J 4 bases, leaving 23 bases between the germline ends. From germline, CDR1 is SEHNR and CDR2 FQNEAQ (reference sequence). This CDR3 has 17 amino acids. As DNA, the CDR3 is TGTGCCAGCAGCCCGTTCACTGGGGGGCGGTGGAGCACTGAAGCTTTCTTT. It yields the protein CASSPFTGGRWSTEAFF.

This clonotype was recorded many times. The chain employs TRBV11-2 and TRBJ2-3; D is possibly TRBD1 (5 bases). V was pared by 2 bases and J by 3 bases, with 12 bases between. From germline, CDR1 is SGHAT and CDR2 FQNNGV. CDR3 length: 15 amino acids. The CDR3 loop is CASSLILYRTDTQYF. Written as DNA, the CDR3 is TGTGCCAGCAGCTTAATCCTATACAGGACAGATACGCAGTATTTT.

V gene TRBV6-8 combines with J gene TRBJ2-6, with 7 bases matching TRBD1. The germline gives CDR1 MNHGY, CDR2 SAAAGT. Losses at the gene ends were 8 bases for V and 2 bases for J; bases not matched to a gene: 12. The CDR3 is 17 residues long. CDR3 in amino acids: CASCRTIGGAGANVLTF. The DNA of the CDR3 is TGTGCCAGCTGCCGTACCATAGGGGGCGCTGGGGCCAACGTCCTGACTTTC.

This clonotype has at least ten counts. The chain combines TRBV7-8 with TRBJ1-1, with 7 bases matching TRBD1. V dropped 5 bases and J dropped 2; count of bases not matched to a gene: 8. The length of the CDR3 is 15 residues. The germline gives CDR1 SGHVS, CDR2 FQNEAQ. CDR3 residues: CASSLLDRANTEAFF. In DNA, the CDR3 is TGTGCCAGCAGCCTATTAGACAGGGCTAACACTGAAGCTTTCTTT.

This clonotype was detected once. The chain uses TRBV7-9 and TRBJ2-5, with TRBD2 as a possible D gene (6 bases). The CDR3 has 12 residues. Germline V CDR1 and CDR2: SEHNR, FQNEAQ (reference sequence). V was trimmed by 4 bases and J by 12 bases, leaving 15 bases between them. CDR3 loop: CASSSSGEVEYF. CDR3 nucleotide sequence: TGTGCCAGCAGCTCATCGGGGGAAGTGGAGTACTTC.

The V and J genes are TRBV9 and TRBJ1-2; D not resolved. CDR1 is SGDLS and CDR2 is YYNGEE in the germline V gene. There are 13 residues in the CDR3. Trimming stripped 2 bases from V and 5 bases from J, with 10 bases between. The CDR3 here is CASSVDGRYGYTF. Here the CDR3 DNA reads TGTGCCAGCAGCGTCGACGGAAGGTATGGCTACACCTTC.

The chain couples TRBV6-1 to TRBJ2-7; weak D call: TRBD1 (6 bases). CDR3 length equals 13 residues. Germline-derived CDR1 and CDR2 are MNHNS and SASEGT. The V gene lost 8 bases and the J gene lost 3 bases, with 14 bases spanning the gap. The chain's CDR3 is CASVGGPIYEQYF. In DNA, the CDR3 is TGTGCCAGCGTTGGGGGCCCGATCTACGAGCAGTACTTC.

This clonotype has just one count. This could be a read error, since a much larger clone is one nucleotide away. The chain joins TRBV7-9 to TRBJ1-2; a weak D match, TRBD1 (6 bases). Germline lookup yields CDR1 SEHNR and CDR2 FQNEAQ (reference sequence). Trimming shortened V by 8 bases and J by 0 bases, and 13 bases separated the two germline ends. This CDR3 has 14 residues. As DNA, the CDR3 is TGTGCCAGCGGTCAAGCAGGGGCTAACTATGGCTACACCTTC. It yields the protein CASGQAGANYGYTF. Full variable domain (rest looked up from reference TRBV7-9 and TRBJ1-2): DTGVSQNPRHKITKRGQNVTFRCDPISEHNRLYWYRQTLGQGPEFLTYFQNEAQLEKSRLLSDRFSAERPKGSFSTLEIQRTEQGDSAMYLCASGQAGANYGYTFGSGTRLTVV.

V is TRBV19 and J is TRBJ2-7; TRBD2 matches 11 bases. The CDR3 has 16 amino acids. V lost 3 bases, J lost 0 bases, and 4 bases stayed unmatched. Looked up from germline, CDR1 is LNHDA and CDR2 is SQIVND (reference sequence). The CDR3 loop is CASSMTSGASSYEQYF. CDR3 DNA: TGTGCCAGTAGTATGACTAGCGGGGCGAGCTCCTACGAGCAGTACTTC.

The table lists this clonotype with many counts. The chain uses TRBV20-1 and TRBJ2-1, with 11 bases matching TRBD2. Germline V gene data show CDR1 as DFQATT and CDR2 as SNEGSKA (reference sequence). This CDR3 has 15 amino acids. The ends lost 1 base at V and 3 bases at J; junction bases unmatched: 2. The CDR3 is CSARGSGRDYNEQFF. DNA of the CDR3: TGCAGTGCTAGAGGTAGCGGGAGGGACTACAATGAGCAGTTCTTC.